The entry below gives a single TCR beta chain sequence along with its context. These data are taken from a study of blood T cell repertoires in COVID-19. Study details: The United States, Italy and Spain provided the acute and convalescent COVID-19 samples.

How the authors handled the data: Amplifying reference gene primers gave estimates of nucleated cell counts. Clones were sequenced by immunoSEQ multiplex PCR, and TCRdb holds only the in-frame ones, with some missing. That table furnishes V, J and clone size, whereas the DNA furnished D and trimming. Here the sample spans under 200,000 clones, about 86% being singletons. CDR1 and CDR2 (germline): LNHNV, YYDKDF (reference sequence). Trimming pared 1 base from V and 2 bases from J, leaving 8 bases between. This CDR3 comprises 14 residues. The sequencing input was PBMCs or T cells enriched from blood (not recorded which). V usage is TRBV15 and J usage is TRBJ1-1; TRBD1 is a possible D gene (5 bases). This clonotype was sampled from a man over 45 who had recovered from COVID-19. DNA of the CDR3: TGTGCCACCAGCAGAGCGGGGGGAAACACTGAAGCTTTCTTT. Protein: CATSRAGGNTEAFF. The complete variable domain, with remaining parts taken from reference TRBV15 and TRBJ1-1, reads DAMVIQNPRYQVTQFGKPVTLSCSQTLNHNVMYWYQQKSSQAPKLLFHYYDKDFNNEADTPDNFQSRRPNTSFCFLDIRSPGLGDTAMYLCATSRAGGNTEAFFGQGTRLTVV.